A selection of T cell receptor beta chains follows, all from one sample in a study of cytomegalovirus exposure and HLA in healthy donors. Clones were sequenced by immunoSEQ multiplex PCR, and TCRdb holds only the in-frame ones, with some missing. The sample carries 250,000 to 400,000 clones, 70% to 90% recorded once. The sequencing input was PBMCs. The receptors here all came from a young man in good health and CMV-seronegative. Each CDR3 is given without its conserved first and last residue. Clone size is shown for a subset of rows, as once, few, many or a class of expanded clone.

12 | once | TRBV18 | ASSPLEGNQPQH
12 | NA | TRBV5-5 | ASSSYITNTEAF
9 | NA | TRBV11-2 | ASSHLNEQF
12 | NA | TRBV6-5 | ASSPRVRTYEQY
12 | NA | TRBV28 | ASSFLGGAYEQY
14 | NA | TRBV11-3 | ASSLTSGQGWNEQF
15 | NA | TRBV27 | ASSLPLTGLINYGYT
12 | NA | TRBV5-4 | ASSLGTANTEAF
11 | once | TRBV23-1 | ASSQGQVYEQY
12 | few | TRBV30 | AWSDFQVNQPQH
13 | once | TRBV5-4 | ASSLGLAGGFVAF
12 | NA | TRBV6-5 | ASSWDRVTGELF
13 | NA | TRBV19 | ASSRAKDGGYEQY
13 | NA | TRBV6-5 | ASSSTGVSTDTQY
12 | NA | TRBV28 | ASRLGQGYEKLF
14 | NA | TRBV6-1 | ASSEAVGQGSETQY
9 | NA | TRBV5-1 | ASSQDYGYT
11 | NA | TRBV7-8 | ASRSGGSYEQY
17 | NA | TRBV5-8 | ASSWGPGLAGGYTDTQY
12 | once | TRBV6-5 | ASSYGQGAGGYT
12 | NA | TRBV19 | ATARTDSNQPQH
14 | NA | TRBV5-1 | ASSLEAGLSKNIQY
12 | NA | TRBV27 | ASSLSQGPYEQY
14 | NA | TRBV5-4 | ASSFRAGGSYNEQF
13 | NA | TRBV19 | ASSPWTGGPQPQH
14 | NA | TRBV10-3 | AISALSDSLDTEAF
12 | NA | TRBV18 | ASSRLAGTYEQY
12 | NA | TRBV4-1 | ASSLQFSNEKLF
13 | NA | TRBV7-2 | ASSETRPGTGELF
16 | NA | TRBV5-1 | ASSRLRTGQGGYNEQF
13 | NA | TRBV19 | ASSRAGSGAYEQY
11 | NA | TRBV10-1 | ASSETVSRELF
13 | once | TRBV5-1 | ASSLGQPNTGELF
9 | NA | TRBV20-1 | SALSNYGYT
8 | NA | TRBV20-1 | SVMNTEAF
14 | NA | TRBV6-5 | ASSYSPPGTGDGYT
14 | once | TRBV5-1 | ASSFQGALEDTEAF
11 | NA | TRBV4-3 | ASSQLQGGELF
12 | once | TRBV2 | ASILQGPREKLF
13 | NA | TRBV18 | ASSGVGVASYEQY
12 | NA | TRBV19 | ASSRGGTTYEQY
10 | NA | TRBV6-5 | ATTGRAYEQY
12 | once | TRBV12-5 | ASGLGLGNQPQH
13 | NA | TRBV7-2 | ASSLVRTSSDEQF